The 5 T cell receptor beta chains below were found in one sample sequenced in a study of cytomegalovirus exposure and HLA in healthy donors. The PCR made use of 60 Vbeta and 13 Jbeta primers. TCRdb keeps only in-frame clones here, not all; method: immunoSEQ multiplex PCR. The sample has around 74,000 clones; the top ten hold about 4.6%. The sample comprised PBMCs. Source of these receptors: a man aged 25-40 years in good health and CMV-seronegative.

The chain recombines TRBV27 with TRBJ1-1; 7 bases map to TRBD1. Germline V gene lookup returns CDR1 MNHEY and CDR2 SMNVEV (reference sequence). The CDR3 length is 14 residues. V shed 7 bases and J 2 bases; nucleotides not matched to a gene: 7. CDR3 in DNA: TGTGCCAGCACCGACAGGGACCCCAACACTGAAGCTTTCTTT. It is translated as CASTDRDPNTEAFF.

The V gene is TRBV27, the J gene TRBJ2-7, with TRBD1 as a possible D gene (6 bases). The CDR3 runs 13 residues. Germline CDR1 reads MNHEY; CDR2 reads SMNVEV (reference sequence). V was shortened by 3 bases and J by 5 bases, with 11 bases between the two germline ends. The CDR3, as DNA: TGTGCCAGCAGTTTCCAACAGGGAGACGAGCAGTACTTC. It yields the protein CASSFQQGDEQYF.

The rearrangement joins TRBV29-1 to TRBJ1-3; perhaps TRBD1 as D (5 bases). The CDR3 consists of 13 residues. The germline V gene encodes CDR1 SQVTM and CDR2 ANQGSEA. The ends were cut back, 7 bases at V and 1 base at J, with 11 bases in the middle. CDR3 nucleotides: TGCAGCGGTGGGGGGGATTCTGGAAACACCATATATTTT. It specifies CSGGGDSGNTIYF.

This chain uses TRBV4-3 with TRBJ2-3, with 9 bases fitting TRBD2. V lost 1 base to trimming and J lost 8 bases; unmatched junction nucleotides: 7. Germline CDR1 LGHNA, CDR2 YSLEER. CDR3 length equals 15 residues. As DNA, the CDR3 is TGCGCCAGCAGCCAAGTAGTAGCGGGAGAGGGTACGCAGTATTTT. This translates into CASSQVVAGEGTQYF.

The chain combines TRBV6-5 with TRBJ2-5; D perhaps matches TRBD1 (7 bases). Germline loops: CDR1 MNHEY, CDR2 SVGAGI. V was pared by 2 bases and J by 5 bases, with 15 bases between. This CDR3 comprises 15 residues. The CDR3 sequence: CASSYLGAGGETQYF. CDR3 nucleotide sequence: TGTGCCAGCAGTTACCTGGGGGCAGGGGGGGAGACCCAGTACTTC.